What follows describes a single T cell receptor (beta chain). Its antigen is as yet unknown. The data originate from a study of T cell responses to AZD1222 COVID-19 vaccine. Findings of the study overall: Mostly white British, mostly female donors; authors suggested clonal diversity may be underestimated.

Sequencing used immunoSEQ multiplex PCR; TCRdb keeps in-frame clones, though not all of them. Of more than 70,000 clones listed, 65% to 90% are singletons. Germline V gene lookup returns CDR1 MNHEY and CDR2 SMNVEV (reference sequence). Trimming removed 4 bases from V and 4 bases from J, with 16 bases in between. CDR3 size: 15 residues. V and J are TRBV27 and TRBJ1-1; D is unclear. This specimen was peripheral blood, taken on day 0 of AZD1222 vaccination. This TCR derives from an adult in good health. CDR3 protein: CASSSFLISGTEAFF. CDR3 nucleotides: TGTGCCAGCAGTTCCTTCTTAATATCGGGCACTGAAGCTTTCTTT.